The following is a TCR beta chain sequence with its context. This clone turned up a few times. Its antigen specificity is not known. Base qualities are not recorded, but no much larger clone differs from it by a single base. The data were obtained in a study of OX40 agonist ivuxolimab in advanced cancers. About the full investigation: Ivuxolimab, which targeted the costimulatory receptor OX40 (CD134), was an agonistic, fully human IgG2 monoclonal antibody. Intravenous ivuxolimab was administered to patients every 2 weeks at six dose levels: 0.01, 0.1, 0.3, 1.5, 3 and 10 mg/kg. Of the 50 to 55 patients in dose escalation, about 20 had hepatocellular carcinoma, roughly 15 had melanoma, 9 had renal cell carcinoma and 9 had head and neck cancer. The dose-escalation cohort was around 84% male with a mean age of about 54 years, ranging from roughly 20 to 80. Prior anti-PD-1, anti-PD-L1 or anti-CTLA-4 therapy was permitted, and 30% to 50% of dose-escalation patients had received checkpoint inhibitors. Three dose-escalation patients achieved partial responses, one with hepatocellular carcinoma and two with cutaneous melanoma. The point of sequencing TCRbeta in the periphery was to test whether ivuxolimab changed TCR sequence diversity and drove clonal T-cell expansion. The monotherapy dose-escalation portion (N of about 50 patients) of the phase I ivuxolimab trial is reported in the paper.

What the authors observed across the whole study: Low levels of normalized T-cell clonal expansion were also seen in some patients who did not respond. After ivuxolimab, CD8+ T cells had more expanded clones than CD4+ T cells on average. In partial responders in the 0.1-3.0 mg/kg groups, normalized peripheral clonal expansion was found to be among the lowest, especially among CD8+ T cells. Clonal expansion of both CD4+ and CD8+ blood T cells was observed from baseline to week 6 at doses 0.1 to 3.0 mg/kg. Which antigens the clonally expanded peripheral T cells were specific for was not determined.

For sequencing of the TCRbeta CDR3 region, genomic DNA was extracted from the sorted cells. The immunoSEQ Assay was used to sequence the TCRbeta CDR3 regions. TCRdb carries this immuneACCESS record with in-frame sequences only. Its versions omit some clonotypes, under half of them owing to an unresolved V gene in the studies checked, with the rest unexplained. Recorded for this sample are roughly 53,000 clones; about 83% of them occurred a single time. The biggest ten clones account for approximately 0.61% of the sample. In the germline V gene, CDR1 corresponds to SGHTS and CDR2 to YDEGEE. The CDR3 numbers 13 residues from cysteine through phenylalanine. Just the 39-base CDR3 DNA is kept, in frame starting at base 1. V is shortened by 5 bases, J by 1 base, and the region joining them spans 8 bases. Patients with autoimmune disease history or receiving systemic immunosuppression were excluded from the trial. Peripheral blood for TCR sequencing was drawn from every dose cohort at baseline, at cycle 4 day 1 and at cycle 7 day 1. The samples were taken from a phase I, first-in-human, multicenter, open-label dose-escalation trial of ivuxolimab. The trial enrolled adults with locally advanced or metastatic head and neck squamous cell, hepatocellular, melanoma or renal cell carcinoma. Before TCR sequencing, CD4+ T cells and CD8+ T cells were sorted from peripheral blood as separate populations.

This receptor chain uses TRBV5-8 and TRBJ2-3; perhaps TRBD1 is the D gene, with 5 bases matching. This TCR derives from an adult with an advanced solid tumor such as melanoma, head and neck, liver or kidney cancer. The sample here was CD4+ or CD8+ T cells sorted from blood, taken in a trial of the OX40 agonist ivuxolimab. Here is the DNA: TGTGCCAGCAGTAAACAGGGCACAGATACGCAGTATTTT. It codes for CASSKQGTDTQYF.